This T cell receptor beta chain was found in a study of cytomegalovirus exposure and HLA in healthy donors. Study at large: Genetic ancestry analysis placed approximately 80% of the roughly 400 donors that were genotyped in the Caucasian-associated cluster.

The ends were cut back, 4 bases at V and 0 bases at J, with 18 bases in the middle. There are 17 residues in the CDR3. Germline V gene lookup returns CDR1 SGHAT and CDR2 FQNNGV. PCR was performed using 60 Vbeta and 13 Jbeta primers. The repertoire was sequenced with immunoSEQ multiplex PCR; TCRdb's copy has only in-frame clones and lacks some. This sample's table has around 50,000 clones. Those who donated were healthy bone marrow donors. On this clone: Its antigen is currently unknown.

The study, taken as a whole, reports: CMV serostatus was the only immune exposure information that was available. Among TCR sequences, most were rare, though some public TCRs appeared in many donors.

This rearrangement joins TRBV11-2 to TRBJ1-1; D unclear. The sequence came from a female donor in good health and CMV-seronegative. The sequencing sample was made of PBMCs. The CDR3, as DNA: TGTGCCAGCAGCTCACCCCGGAGGGAGATCTTGAACACTGAAGCTTTCTTT. It codes for CASSSPRREILNTEAFF.